This entry concerns a single T cell receptor beta chain. Other DNA sequences of this sample code for an identical CDR3. These data are taken from a study of shared clonotypes between healthy human individuals. Trimming stripped 2 bases from V and 3 bases from J, with 9 bases between. CDR1 and CDR2 from the germline V gene are SGDLS and YYNGEE. This CDR3 comprises 14 residues. Assay: immunoSEQ multiplex PCR; the TCRdb copy retains only in-frame clones and omits some. This sample has 2 million to 2.5 million clones; almost 96% occur once, and the top ten carry about 0.13%. The sequencing input was naive CD4+ T cells sorted from blood. Subset specified: CD45RA+ positively selected. This chain joins TRBV9 and TRBJ1-5, with D tentatively TRBD1 (5 bases). The clonotype was recovered from a man aged 18 to 30 in good health. CDR3 residues: CASSVAGDNQPQHF. CDR3 DNA sequence: TGTGCCAGCAGCGTGGCGGGGGACAATCAGCCCCAGCATTTT.